These 32 T cell receptor beta chains originate from one sample sequenced in a study of shared clonotypes between healthy human individuals. Sequencing was performed with immunoSEQ multiplex PCR; in TCRdb, only in-frame clones are kept and a portion is missing. The repertoire holds over 1.5 million clones, with about 98% as singletons. The sample consisted of naive CD4+ T cells sorted from blood. The subset was: CD45RA+ positively selected. These receptors were collected from a man younger than 45 in good health.

The V gene is TRBV11-2, the J gene TRBJ2-1; a possible D gene is TRBD1 (5 bases). In germline, CDR1 is SGHAT, CDR2 FQNNGV. The CDR3 runs 15 residues. Trimming removed 3 bases from V and 4 bases from J, with 13 bases in between. CDR3 DNA: TGTGCCAGCAGCTTCCGACAGAACACGTACAATGAGCAGTTCTTC. Its protein is CASSFRQNTYNEQFF.

V gene TRBV28 combines with J gene TRBJ2-1; 8 nucleotides align to TRBD1. The J segment lost 8 bases and the V segment lost 3 bases, leaving 3 bases of the junction unmatched. Germline V lookup: CDR1 MDHEN, CDR2 SYDVKM. This CDR3 has 13 amino acids. CDR3 bases: TGTGCCAGCAGTTTTCAGACAGGGGATGAGCAGTTCTTC. It codes for CASSFQTGDEQFF.

The rearrangement joins TRBV7-6 to TRBJ2-1; possible D gene TRBD2, 5 bases. Trimming left V 0 bases short and J 0 bases short, with 12 bases between. The CDR3 covers 17 residues. The germline V gene has CDR1 SGHVS and CDR2 FNYEAQ. CDR3 nucleotide sequence: TGTGCCAGCAGCTTAGCGGGAGACCCGAGCTCCTACAATGAGCAGTTCTTC. This codes for CASSLAGDPSSYNEQFF.

This clone was counted a single time. The chain recombines TRBV14 with TRBJ2-3, with 8 bases lining up with TRBD2. Germline assignment: CDR1 SGHDN and CDR2 FVKESK. V gave up 2 bases and J gave up 1 base; unmatched junction bases: 8. The CDR3 has 17 amino acids. CDR3 in amino acids: CASSQTRTSWGTDTQYF. Written as DNA, the CDR3 is TGTGCCAGCAGCCAAACCCGGACTAGCTGGGGCACAGATACGCAGTATTTT.

V gene TRBV5-5 combines with J gene TRBJ1-2, with 9 nucleotides matching TRBD1. The CDR3 contains 16 residues. Germline values: CDR1 SGHKS, CDR2 YYEKEE (reference sequence). J gave up 4 bases and V 4 bases, and 11 bases lay outside the gene matches. The CDR3 protein is CASSPTTGGRFYGYTF. In nucleotides, the CDR3 is TGTGCCAGCAGCCCGACCACAGGGGGCCGTTTCTATGGCTACACCTTC. Using reference TRBV5-5 and TRBJ1-2 for the parts outside the CDR3, the full variable domain is DAGVTQSPTHLIKTRGQQVTLRCSPISGHKSVSWYQQVLGQGPQFIFQYYEKEERGRGNFPDRFSARQFPNYSSELNVNALLLGDSALYLCASSPTTGGRFYGYTFGSGTRLTVV.

The gene calls are TRBV5-6 and TRBJ2-7, with unresolved D. This CDR3 is built from 15 residues. The germline gives CDR1 SGHDT, CDR2 YYEEEE. V was trimmed by 0 bases and J by 3 bases, leaving 13 bases between them. CDR3 amino acids: CASSLVTSQNYEQYF. The CDR3 DNA reads as TGTGCCAGCAGCTTGGTGACGTCCCAAAACTACGAGCAGTACTTC.

The rearrangement uses TRBV9 and TRBJ2-1, with 7 bases aligning to TRBD2. Trimming took 4 bases from V and 9 from J; bases not matched to a gene: 16. This CDR3 has 16 amino acids. Germline lookup yields CDR1 SGDLS and CDR2 YYNGEE. CDR3 nucleotide sequence: TGTGCCAGCAGCCAATCACCCGGACTGAGACTAGCTGAGCAGTTCTTC. Amino acid sequence: CASSQSPGLRLAEQFF.

V is TRBV18 and J is TRBJ2-7; 8 positions match TRBD1. Germline-derived CDR1 and CDR2 are KGHSH and LQKENI. V was pared by 3 bases and J by 0 bases, with 16 bases of the junction left unmatched. The CDR3 consists of 19 residues. The CDR3 DNA reads as TGTGCCAGCTCACCCTTGGCCCTCCCCTCAGGGGGCCTCTCCTACGAGCAGTACTTC. Its protein is CASSPLALPSGGLSYEQYF. Looking up the rest from reference TRBV18 and TRBJ2-7 gives the full variable domain: NAGVMQNPRHLVRRRGQEARLRCSPMKGHSHVYWYRQLPEEGLKFMVYLQKENIIDESGMPKERFSAEFPKEGPSILRIQQVVRGDSAAYFCASSPLALPSGGLSYEQYFGPGTRLTVT.

Regarding this clone: No conserved phenylalanine or tryptophan is present at the end of the CDR3, so a read error is the likely explanation. No DNA is shown, since the ends of the CDR3 on it are uncertain; the CDR3 is the one TCRdb lists. The chain carries TRBV7-6 and TRBJ1-4; TRBD1 reflects the table's D call only, with no check against the DNA. The CDR3 is 12 amino acids long, termini counted. Germline V gene sequence: CDR1 SGHVS, CDR2 FNYEAQ. CDR3 region: CASSNGQGLVFG.

The V and J genes are TRBV29-1 and TRBJ1-2, with D possibly matching TRBD1 (5 bases). The CDR3 is 14 amino acids. The V gene lost 4 bases and the J gene lost 4 bases, with 16 bases spanning the gap. The V gene's germline CDR1 is SQVTM and CDR2 ANQGSEA. This chain's CDR3 is CSVAPGPYGYGYTF. The CDR3 DNA is TGCAGCGTTGCCCCGGGGCCCTATGGCTATGGCTACACCTTC.

The gene calls are TRBV2 and TRBJ2-1; 16 nucleotides agree with TRBD2. J lost 8 bases, V lost 3 bases, and 10 bases had no gene match. The CDR3 consists of 18 residues. Germline CDR1 and CDR2: SNHLY and FYNNEI. The CDR3 reads CASSEGLAGGPGLYEQFF. The CDR3 DNA follows: TGTGCCAGCAGTGAGGGACTAGCGGGAGGGCCGGGTTTGTATGAGCAGTTCTTC.

The chain is built from TRBV6-6 and TRBJ2-7, with D possibly matching TRBD2 (5 bases). The CDR3 contains 13 residues. CDR1 MNHNY and CDR2 SVGAGI come from the germline V gene (reference sequence). The V end was cut by 7 bases, the J end by 0 bases, with 10 bases between. The CDR3, as DNA: TGTGCCAGCAAAGCGGCTCCCTCCTACGAGCAGTACTTC. Protein product: CASKAAPSYEQYF.

This clone was observed a handful of times. The chain couples TRBV5-1 to TRBJ2-7; 7 nucleotides match TRBD2. The germline V gene encodes CDR1 SGHRS and CDR2 YFSETQ. V trimming: 1 base; J trimming: 6 bases; junction bases outside the gene matches: 10. The CDR3 spans 15 residues. The CDR3 reads CASSLTSGDLSEQYF. In DNA form, the CDR3 reads TGCGCCAGCAGCTTGACCAGCGGGGACCTCTCCGAGCAGTACTTC.

The gene calls are TRBV28 and TRBJ1-1; the D is unclear. The V gene's germline CDR1 is MDHEN and CDR2 SYDVKM. CDR3 length: 13 amino acids. V was shortened by 6 bases and J by 10 bases, with 18 bases between the two germline ends. CDR3 coding DNA: TGTGCCAGCAGGGGAGGAGTACCGGTGGGAGCTTTCTTT. It is translated as CASRGGVPVGAFF.

The J gene is TRBJ2-2, the V gene TRBV7-2; 12 bases are shared with TRBD2. V was pared by 3 bases and J by 7 bases, with 9 bases of the junction left unmatched. The V gene's germline CDR1 is SGHTA and CDR2 FQGNSA. The CDR3 consists of 17 residues. CDR3 sequence: CASSLGLAGLFGGELFF. In nucleotides, the CDR3 is TGTGCCAGCAGCTTGGGACTAGCGGGCCTGTTTGGCGGGGAGCTGTTTTTT. The complete variable domain, with remaining parts taken from reference TRBV7-2 and TRBJ2-2, reads GAGVSQSPSNKVTEKGKDVELRCDPISGHTALYWYRQSLGQGLEFLIYFQGNSAPDKSGLPSDRFSAERTGGSVSTLTIQRTQQEDSAVYLCASSLGLAGLFGGELFFGEGSRLTVL.

The chain employs TRBV11-2 and TRBJ2-1; perhaps TRBD2 as D (6 bases). Trimming left V 1 base short and J 14 bases short, with 15 bases between. This CDR3 is built from 13 residues. Per germline, CDR1 SGHAT and CDR2 FQNNGV. The CDR3 bases are TGTGCCAGCAGCTTAGTCGGGACTTACCTGGAGTTCTTC. This gives the protein CASSLVGTYLEFF.

The chain recombines TRBV11-3 with TRBJ2-1; the match to TRBD1 covers 9 bases. The length of the CDR3 is 15 residues. J was trimmed by 5 bases and V by 0 bases; bases with no gene match: 2. Germline V gives CDR1 SGHNT, CDR2 YENEEA. DNA of the CDR3: TGTGCCAGCAGCTTAGAGGGACAGGGAGACAATGAGCAGTTCTTC. Translation gives CASSLEGQGDNEQFF.

The chain employs TRBV5-8 and TRBJ2-1; D possibly corresponds to TRBD1 (6 bases). The CDR3 is 16 residues long. CDR1 is SGHTS and CDR2 is YDEGEE in the germline V gene. Trimming removed 4 bases at V and 7 bases at J, with 21 bases between. The CDR3 sequence is CASSQKGHDLRNEQFF. CDR3 nucleotide sequence: TGTGCCAGCAGCCAGAAGGGACACGACCTTCGGAATGAGCAGTTCTTC.

The rearrangement links TRBV6-1 to TRBJ2-7, with 11 nucleotides matching TRBD2. Germline-derived CDR1 and CDR2 are MNHNS and SASEGT. This CDR3 has 16 amino acids. The V segment lost 3 bases and the J segment 2 bases; nucleotides outside the gene matches: 6. CDR3 in DNA: TGTGCCAGCAGTGACCAGCCGGGACTAGCGGCCTACGAGCAGTACTTC. Translating it yields CASSDQPGLAAYEQYF.

Comments on this clone: One junction end does not reproduce the germline sequence, and a read error may be involved. The chain couples TRBV28 to TRBJ1-2; D not resolved. Germline V gene sequence: CDR1 MDHEN, CDR2 SYDVKM. This CDR3 is built from 11 residues. The CDR3 coding sequence is TGTACCAGCAGTCTTAACTATGGCTACACCTTC. Protein sequence: CTSSLNYGYTF.

V is TRBV9 and J is TRBJ2-7; 14 nucleotides align to TRBD2. CDR1 and CDR2 (germline): SGDLS, YYNGEE. The length of the CDR3 is 16 residues. V lost 3 bases and J lost 7; bases outside the gene matches: 9. The CDR3 DNA reads as TGTGCCAGCAGCGCTCCCGGGACTAGCGGGAGTAGGGAGCAGTACTTC. Translating gives CASSAPGTSGSREQYF.

The chain's CDR3 is CASTQGGEAFF. CDR3 coding DNA: TGTGCCAGCACTCAGGGCGGAGAAGCTTTCTTT. The chain employs TRBV6-5 and TRBJ1-1, with D possibly matching TRBD1 (5 bases). Germline CDR1 MNHEY, CDR2 SVGAGI. V shed 7 bases and J shed 8 bases, with 11 bases lying between them. CDR3 length equals 11 residues.

The chain employs TRBV5-1 and TRBJ2-1; D not resolved. The CDR3 extends over 14 amino acids. Deletions cut 2 bases from V and 1 base from J, with 7 bases between. CDR1 and CDR2 from the germline V gene are SGHRS and YFSETQ. The CDR3, as DNA: TGCGCCAGCAGCTTTGGCTTGTCCTACAATGAGCAGTTCTTC. Protein sequence: CASSFGLSYNEQFF. Based on the CDR3 plus reference TRBV5-1 and TRBJ2-1, the full variable domain is KAGVTQTPRYLIKTRGQQVTLSCSPISGHRSVSWYQQTPGQGLQFLFEYFSETQRNKGNFPGRFSGRQFSNSRSEMNVSTLELGDSALYLCASSFGLSYNEQFFGPGTRLTVL.

The chain is built from TRBV28 and TRBJ2-7, with 10 bases that match TRBD2. The CDR3 totals 14 residues. The junction had 5 bases not matched to a gene; V was cut back by 3 bases and J by 6 bases. Germline V gives CDR1 MDHEN, CDR2 SYDVKM. The DNA for the CDR3 is TGTGCCAGCAGTTTTTTCCCTAGCGGGAGCGAGCAGTACTTC. It specifies CASSFFPSGSEQYF.

This clone was seen just once. The V and J genes are TRBV27 and TRBJ2-2; D is ambiguous. The CDR3 has 12 residues. Germline values: CDR1 MNHEY, CDR2 SMNVEV (reference sequence). Deletions cut 1 base from V and 7 bases from J, with 4 bases between. CDR3 loop: CASSLWDGELFF. The CDR3 region has the DNA TGTGCCAGCAGTTTATGGGACGGGGAGCTGTTTTTT.

This clone was seen only once. V is TRBV5-4 and J is TRBJ2-2; 9 bases map to TRBD1. The J segment lost 7 bases and the V segment lost 4 bases, leaving 8 bases of the junction unmatched. CDR1 and CDR2 (germline): SGHNT, YYREEE (reference sequence). CDR3 size: 15 residues. CDR3 loop: CASSPGQGGSGELFF. CDR3 in DNA: TGTGCCAGCAGCCCGGGACAGGGCGGGAGCGGGGAGCTGTTTTTT.

The chain employs TRBV20-1 and TRBJ2-1, with D uncertain. Germline-derived CDR1 and CDR2 are DFQATT and SNEGSKA (reference sequence). V lost 6 bases, J lost 5 bases, and 8 bases lay in between. The CDR3 extends over 11 amino acids. The DNA of the CDR3 is TGCAGTGCCCAGGTCAACAATGAGCAGTTCTTC. Translation gives CSAQVNNEQFF.

The V call is TRBV5-1, the J call TRBJ2-1, with 7 bases aligning to TRBD2. Germline V lookup: CDR1 SGHRS, CDR2 YFSETQ. The CDR3 covers 14 residues. V trimming: 3 bases; J trimming: 8 bases; junction bases outside the gene matches: 8. As DNA, the CDR3 is TGCGCCAGCAGCTCGCGGGAGCAGGTATATGAGCAGTTCTTC. This encodes CASSSREQVYEQFF.

Turning to this clone: The same CDR3 also results from other DNA sequences found in this sample. This sequence joins TRBV27 and TRBJ2-7, with TRBD2 identical over 7 bases. The V gene's germline CDR1 is MNHEY and CDR2 SMNVEV (reference sequence). With 1 base clipped from V and 7 bases from J, the junction kept 10 bases outside the gene matches. This CDR3 has 15 amino acids. In nucleotides, the CDR3 is TGTGCCAGCAGTTTATTGGGCGGGAGAACGGGAGAGCAGTACTTC. This codes for CASSLLGGRTGEQYF.

V usage is TRBV5-4 and J usage is TRBJ2-7; 13 positions match TRBD2. The CDR3 consists of 16 residues. The junction had 4 bases not matched to a gene; V was cut back by 2 bases and J by 2 bases. From germline, CDR1 is SGHNT and CDR2 YYREEE (reference sequence). CDR3 nucleotide sequence: TGTGCCAGCAGCTTAGTTGGGACTAGCGGGGCCTACGAGCAGTACTTC. Translation: CASSLVGTSGAYEQYF.

This rearrangement joins TRBV6-1 to TRBJ2-1; no clear D. Germline loops: CDR1 MNHNS, CDR2 SASEGT. The CDR3 length is 12 residues. Trimming took 8 bases from V and 9 from J, leaving 14 bases between them. CDR3 coding DNA: TGTGCCAGCTCAATGGGATATGGTGAGCAGTTCTTC. Amino acids: CASSMGYGEQFF.

This clone was recorded only once. This chain joins TRBV18 and TRBJ1-1; perhaps TRBD1 as D (6 bases). This CDR3 is built from 15 residues. V was shortened by 2 bases and J by 1 base, with 11 bases between the two germline ends. Germline V CDR1 and CDR2: KGHSH, LQKENI. The CDR3, as DNA: TGTGCCAGCTCACCAACAGGGTTCGGGAACACTGAAGCTTTCTTT. Translated, it gives CASSPTGFGNTEAFF. The variable domain in full, with the rest retrieved from reference TRBV18 and TRBJ1-1, is NAGVMQNPRHLVRRRGQEARLRCSPMKGHSHVYWYRQLPEEGLKFMVYLQKENIIDESGMPKERFSAEFPKEGPSILRIQQVVRGDSAAYFCASSPTGFGNTEAFFGQGTRLTVV.